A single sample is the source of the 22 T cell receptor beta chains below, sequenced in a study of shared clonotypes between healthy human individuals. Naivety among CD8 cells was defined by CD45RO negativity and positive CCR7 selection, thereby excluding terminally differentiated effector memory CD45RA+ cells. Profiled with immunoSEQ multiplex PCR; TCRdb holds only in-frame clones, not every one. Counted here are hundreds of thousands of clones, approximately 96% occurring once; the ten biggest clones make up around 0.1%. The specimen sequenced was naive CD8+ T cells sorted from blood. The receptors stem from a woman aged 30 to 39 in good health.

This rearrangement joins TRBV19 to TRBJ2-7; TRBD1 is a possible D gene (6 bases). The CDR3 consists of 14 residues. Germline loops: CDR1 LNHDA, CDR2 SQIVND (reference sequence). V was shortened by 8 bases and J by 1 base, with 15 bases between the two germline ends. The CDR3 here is CASSIGTLSYEQYF. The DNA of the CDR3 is TGTGCCAGTTCTATCGGGACATTGTCCTACGAGCAGTACTTC. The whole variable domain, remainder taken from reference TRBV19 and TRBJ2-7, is DGGITQSPKYLFRKEGQNVTLSCEQNLNHDAMYWYRQDPGQGLRLIYYSQIVNDFQKGDIAEGYSVSREKKESFPLTVTSAQKNPTAFYLCASSIGTLSYEQYFGPGTRLTVT.

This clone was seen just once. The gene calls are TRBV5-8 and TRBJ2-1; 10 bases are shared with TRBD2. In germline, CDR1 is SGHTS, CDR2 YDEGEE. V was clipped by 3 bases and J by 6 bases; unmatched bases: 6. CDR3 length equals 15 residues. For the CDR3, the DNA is TGTGCCAGCAGCTCCGGGACTAGCGCCCCCAATGAGCAGTTCTTC. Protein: CASSSGTSAPNEQFF.

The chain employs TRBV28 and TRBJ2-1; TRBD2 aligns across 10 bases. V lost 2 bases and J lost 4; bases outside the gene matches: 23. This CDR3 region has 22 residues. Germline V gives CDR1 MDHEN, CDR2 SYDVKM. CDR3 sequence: CASSLGRVGRRGLAGEYNEQFF. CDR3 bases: TGTGCCAGCAGTTTAGGACGGGTGGGACGTCGGGGTCTAGCGGGAGAATACAATGAGCAGTTCTTC.

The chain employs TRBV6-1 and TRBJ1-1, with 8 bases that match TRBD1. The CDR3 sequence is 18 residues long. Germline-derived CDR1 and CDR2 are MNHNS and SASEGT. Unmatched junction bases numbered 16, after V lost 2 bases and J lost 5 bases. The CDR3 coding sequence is TGTGCCAGCAGTGAAAGGCATAGGGACAGGAGTTTGAGGACTGAAGCTTTCTTT. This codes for CASSERHRDRSLRTEAFF.

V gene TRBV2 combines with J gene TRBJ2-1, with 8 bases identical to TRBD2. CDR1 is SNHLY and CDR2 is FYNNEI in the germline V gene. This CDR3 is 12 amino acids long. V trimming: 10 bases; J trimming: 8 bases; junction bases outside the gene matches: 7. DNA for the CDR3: TGTGCCAACGCGACTAGCGTCCATGAGCAGTTCTTC. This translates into CANATSVHEQFF.

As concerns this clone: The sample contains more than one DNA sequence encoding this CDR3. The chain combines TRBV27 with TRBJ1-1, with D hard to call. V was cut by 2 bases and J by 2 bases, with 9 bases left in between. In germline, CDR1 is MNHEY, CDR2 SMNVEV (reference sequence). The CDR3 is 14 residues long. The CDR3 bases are TGTGCCAGCAGTTTACGGCAGGCAAACACTGAAGCTTTCTTT. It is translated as CASSLRQANTEAFF.

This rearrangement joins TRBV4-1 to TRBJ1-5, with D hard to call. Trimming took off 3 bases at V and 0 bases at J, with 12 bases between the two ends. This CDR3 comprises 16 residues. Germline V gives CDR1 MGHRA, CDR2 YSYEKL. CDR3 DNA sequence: TGCGCCAGCAGCCAGCCTAATTTGTATAGCAATCAGCCCCAGCATTTT. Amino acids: CASSQPNLYSNQPQHF.

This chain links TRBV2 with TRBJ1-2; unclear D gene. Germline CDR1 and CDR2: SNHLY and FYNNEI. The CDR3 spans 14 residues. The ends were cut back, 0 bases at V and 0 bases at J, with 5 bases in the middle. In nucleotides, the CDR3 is TGTGCCAGCAGTGAAGCGAGGACTAACTATGGCTACACCTTC. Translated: CASSEARTNYGYTF.

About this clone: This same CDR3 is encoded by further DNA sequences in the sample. The CDR3 loop reads CASSSYEQYF. CDR3 DNA sequence: TGTGCCAGCAGTTCATACGAGCAGTACTTC. The genes are TRBV2 and TRBJ2-7; no clear D gene. The CDR3 is 10 amino acids. Looked up from germline, CDR1 is SNHLY and CDR2 is FYNNEI. Trimming stripped 5 bases from V and 4 bases from J, with 3 bases between.

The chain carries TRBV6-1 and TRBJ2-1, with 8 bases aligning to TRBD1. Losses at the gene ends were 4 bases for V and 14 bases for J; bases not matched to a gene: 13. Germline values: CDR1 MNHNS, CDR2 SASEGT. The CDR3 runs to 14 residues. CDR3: CASSGLGRQGFEFF. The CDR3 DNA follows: TGTGCCAGCAGTGGCCTCGGGAGACAGGGGTTTGAGTTCTTC.

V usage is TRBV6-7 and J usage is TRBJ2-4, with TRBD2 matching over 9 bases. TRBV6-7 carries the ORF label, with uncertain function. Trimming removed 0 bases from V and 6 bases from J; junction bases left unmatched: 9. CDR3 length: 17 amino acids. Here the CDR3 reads CASSYSISGSMGNIQYF. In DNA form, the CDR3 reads TGTGCCAGCAGTTACTCGATTAGCGGGAGTATGGGAAACATTCAGTACTTC.

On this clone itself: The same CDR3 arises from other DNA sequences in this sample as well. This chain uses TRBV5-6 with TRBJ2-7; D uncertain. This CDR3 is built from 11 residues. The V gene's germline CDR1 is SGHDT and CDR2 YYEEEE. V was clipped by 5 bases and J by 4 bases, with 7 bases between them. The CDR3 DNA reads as TGTGCCAGCAGTTCTTTATACGAGCAGTACTTC. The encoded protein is CASSSLYEQYF. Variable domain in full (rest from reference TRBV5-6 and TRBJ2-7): DAGVTQSPTHLIKTRGQQVTLRCSPKSGHDTVSWYQQALGQGPQFIFQYYEEEERQRGNFPDRFSGHQFPNYSSELNVNALLLGDSALYLCASSSLYEQYFGPGTRLTVT.

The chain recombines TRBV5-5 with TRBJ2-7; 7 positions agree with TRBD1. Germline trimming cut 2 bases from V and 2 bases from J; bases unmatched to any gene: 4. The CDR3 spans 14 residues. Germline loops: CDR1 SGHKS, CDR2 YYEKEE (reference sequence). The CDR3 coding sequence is TGTGCCAGCAGCTTATGGCAGGGGGCCTACGAGCAGTACTTC. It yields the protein CASSLWQGAYEQYF.

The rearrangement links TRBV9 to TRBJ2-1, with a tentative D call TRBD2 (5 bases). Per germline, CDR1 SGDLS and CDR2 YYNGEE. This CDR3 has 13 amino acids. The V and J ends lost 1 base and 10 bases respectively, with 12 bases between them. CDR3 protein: CASSVYAGREQFF. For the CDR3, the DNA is TGTGCCAGCAGCGTATACGCGGGCAGGGAGCAGTTCTTC. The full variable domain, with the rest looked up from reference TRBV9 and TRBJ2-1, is DSGVTQTPKHLITATGQRVTLRCSPRSGDLSVYWYQQSLDQGLQFLIQYYNGEERAKGNILERFSAQQFPDLHSELNLSSLELGDSALYFCASSVYAGREQFFGPGTRLTVL.

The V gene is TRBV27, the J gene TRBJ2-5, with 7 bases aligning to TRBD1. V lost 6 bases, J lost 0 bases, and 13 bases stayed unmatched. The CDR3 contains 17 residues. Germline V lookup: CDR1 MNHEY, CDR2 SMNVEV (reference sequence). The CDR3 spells CASSPMAGTAYQETQYF. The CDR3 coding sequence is TGTGCCAGCAGCCCAATGGCCGGGACAGCGTACCAAGAGACCCAGTACTTC.

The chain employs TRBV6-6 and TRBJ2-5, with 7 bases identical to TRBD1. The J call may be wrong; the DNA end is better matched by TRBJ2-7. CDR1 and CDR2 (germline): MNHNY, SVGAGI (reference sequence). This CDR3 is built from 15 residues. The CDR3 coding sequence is TGTGCCAGCAGTTACGAAGGCAGGGGGACCTACGAGCAGTACTTC. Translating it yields CASSYEGRGTYEQYF.

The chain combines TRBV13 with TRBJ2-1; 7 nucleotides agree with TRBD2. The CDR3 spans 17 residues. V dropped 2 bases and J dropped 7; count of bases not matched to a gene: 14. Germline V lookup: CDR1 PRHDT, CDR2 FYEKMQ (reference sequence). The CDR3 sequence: CASSLLGLGGKHNEQFF. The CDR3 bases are TGTGCCAGCAGCTTATTGGGTCTGGGAGGGAAGCATAATGAGCAGTTCTTC.

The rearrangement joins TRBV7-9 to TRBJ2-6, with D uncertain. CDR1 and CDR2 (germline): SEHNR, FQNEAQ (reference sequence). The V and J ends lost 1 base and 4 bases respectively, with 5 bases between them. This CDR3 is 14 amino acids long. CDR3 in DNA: TGTGCCAGCAGCTTAGTTTCCGGGGCCAACGTCCTGACTTTC. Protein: CASSLVSGANVLTF.

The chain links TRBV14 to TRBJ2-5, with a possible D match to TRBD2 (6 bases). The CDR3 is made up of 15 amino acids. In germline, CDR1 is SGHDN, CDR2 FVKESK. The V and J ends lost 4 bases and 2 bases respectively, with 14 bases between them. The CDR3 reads CASSPWAGRQETQYF. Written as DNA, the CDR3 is TGTGCCAGCAGCCCGTGGGCGGGAAGGCAAGAGACCCAGTACTTC.

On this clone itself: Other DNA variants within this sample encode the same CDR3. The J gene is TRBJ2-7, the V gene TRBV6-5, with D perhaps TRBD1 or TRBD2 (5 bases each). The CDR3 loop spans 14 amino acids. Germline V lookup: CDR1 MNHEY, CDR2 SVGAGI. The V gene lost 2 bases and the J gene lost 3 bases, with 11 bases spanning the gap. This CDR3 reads CASSYGGTGYEQYF. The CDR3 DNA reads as TGTGCCAGCAGTTACGGTGGGACGGGCTACGAGCAGTACTTC.

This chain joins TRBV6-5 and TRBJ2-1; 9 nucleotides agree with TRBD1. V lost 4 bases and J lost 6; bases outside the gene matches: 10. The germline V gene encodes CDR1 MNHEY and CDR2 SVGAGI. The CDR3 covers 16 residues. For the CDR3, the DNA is TGTGCCAGCAGTTCCCTGACAGGGGGTAGGGGCAATGAGCAGTTCTTC. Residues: CASSSLTGGRGNEQFF.

The CDR3 DNA is TGTGCAGTCGGAGGGCACAACTATGGCTACACCTTC. This translates into CAVGGHNYGYTF. J is TRBJ1-2 and V is TRBV25-1; D call uncertain. Germline CDR1 is MGHDK and CDR2 is SYGVNS. The CDR3 covers 12 residues.